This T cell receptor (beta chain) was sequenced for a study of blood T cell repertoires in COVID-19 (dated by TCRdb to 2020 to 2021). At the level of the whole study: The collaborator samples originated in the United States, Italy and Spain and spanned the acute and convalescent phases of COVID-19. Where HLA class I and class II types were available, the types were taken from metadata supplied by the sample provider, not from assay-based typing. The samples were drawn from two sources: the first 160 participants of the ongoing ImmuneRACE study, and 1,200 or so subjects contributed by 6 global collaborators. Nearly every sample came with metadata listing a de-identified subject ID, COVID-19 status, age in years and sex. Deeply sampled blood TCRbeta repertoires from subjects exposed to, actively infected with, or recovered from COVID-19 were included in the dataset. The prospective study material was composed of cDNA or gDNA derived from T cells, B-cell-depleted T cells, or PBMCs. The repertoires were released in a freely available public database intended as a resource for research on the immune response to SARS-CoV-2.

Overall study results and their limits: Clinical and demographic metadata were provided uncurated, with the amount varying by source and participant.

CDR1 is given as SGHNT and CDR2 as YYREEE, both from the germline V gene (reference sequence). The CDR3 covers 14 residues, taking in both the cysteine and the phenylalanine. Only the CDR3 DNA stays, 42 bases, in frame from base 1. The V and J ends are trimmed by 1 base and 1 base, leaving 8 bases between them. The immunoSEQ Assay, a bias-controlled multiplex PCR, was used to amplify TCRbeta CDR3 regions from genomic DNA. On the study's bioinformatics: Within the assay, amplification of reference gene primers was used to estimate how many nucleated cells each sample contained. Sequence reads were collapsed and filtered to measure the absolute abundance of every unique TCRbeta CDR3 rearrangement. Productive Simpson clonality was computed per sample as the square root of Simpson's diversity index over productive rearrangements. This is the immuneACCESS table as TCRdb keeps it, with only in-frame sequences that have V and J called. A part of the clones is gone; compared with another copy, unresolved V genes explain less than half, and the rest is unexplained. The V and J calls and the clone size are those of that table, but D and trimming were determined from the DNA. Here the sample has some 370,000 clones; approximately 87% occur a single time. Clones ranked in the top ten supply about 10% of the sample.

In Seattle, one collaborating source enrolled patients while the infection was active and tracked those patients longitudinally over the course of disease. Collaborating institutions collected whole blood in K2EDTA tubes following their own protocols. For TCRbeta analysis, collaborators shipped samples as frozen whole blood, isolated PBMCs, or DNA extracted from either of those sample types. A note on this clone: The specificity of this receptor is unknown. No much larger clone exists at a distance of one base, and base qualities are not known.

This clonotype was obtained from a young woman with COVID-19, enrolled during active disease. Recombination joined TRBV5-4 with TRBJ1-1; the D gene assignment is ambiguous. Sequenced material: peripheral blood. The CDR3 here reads CASSLREGNTEAFF. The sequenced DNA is TGTGCCAGCAGCTTGAGAGAGGGGAACACTGAAGCTTTCTTT. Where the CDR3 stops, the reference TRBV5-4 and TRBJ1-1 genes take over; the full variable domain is ETGVTQSPTHLIKTRGQQVTLRCSSQSGHNTVSWYQQALGQGPQFIFQYYREEENGRGNFPPRFSGLQFPNYSSELNVNALELDDSALYLCASSLREGNTEAFFGQGTRLTVV.